The 26 T cell receptor beta chains presented below share a single source sample, sequenced in a study of T cells in Graves' hyperthyroidism and ophthalmopathy. RNA transcripts gave rise to amplified TCR beta CDR3 regions. Primed by the HTBI set, a first-round RT-PCR was run on the TCR CDR3. TCRdb fed the multiplex PCR reads into MiXCR, producing one record per CDR3 protein. The repertoire holds about 640,000 distinct CDR3 sequences, with about a fifth as singletons. Sequenced material: blood. Source of these receptors: a man aged 30 to 45 with Graves' ophthalmopathy.

Worth noting for this clonotype: Compared with germline, one end of the junction differs, possibly owing to a read error. This sequence joins TRBV10-3 and TRBJ2-1, with TRBD2 matching over 11 bases. CDR3 length: 17 residues. CDR1 is ENHRY, CDR2 SYGVKD, per germline. For the CDR3, the DNA is TGTGCCATCAGTGACGTCCGTAGCGGGAGGGCACACAATGAGCAGCTCTTC. As protein: CAISDVRSGRAHNEQLF.

This clonotype was detected a few times. V is TRBV7-9 and J is TRBJ2-1; 8 nucleotides match TRBD1. Germline V gives CDR1 SEHNR, CDR2 FQNEAQ (reference sequence). This CDR3 region has 15 residues. Germline trimming cut 1 base from V and 9 bases from J; bases unmatched to any gene: 8. The CDR3 DNA reads as TGTGCCAGCAGCTTAGTAAGCGACAGGGGTCTTGAGCAGTTCTTC. Protein product: CASSLVSDRGLEQFF.

With respect to this clonotype: A much larger clone lies one base from this, so it may be a read error. The chain has TRBV28 and TRBJ2-7, with 8 bases identical to TRBD1. CDR1 MDHEN and CDR2 SYDVKM come from the germline V gene. This CDR3 region has 14 residues. CDR3 protein: CASSLDRGAYEHYF. CDR3 DNA: TGTGCCAGCAGTTTAGACAGGGGTGCCTACGAGCATTACTTC.

V usage is TRBV6-1 and J usage is TRBJ1-4; perhaps TRBD1 as D (6 bases). Trimming removed 5 bases at V and 7 bases at J, with 14 bases between. The CDR3 is made up of 14 amino acids. Germline V CDR1 and CDR2: MNHNS, SASEGT. This CDR3 reads CASSKGTSVEKLFF. The DNA for the CDR3 is TGTGCCAGCAGTAAAGGGACATCGGTTGAAAAACTGTTTTTT.

This clonotype was seen at least ten times. J is TRBJ1-2 and V is TRBV3-1; 7 bases fit TRBD1. The CDR3 is 16 residues long. Per the germline V gene, CDR1 is LGHDT and CDR2 is YNNKEL (reference sequence). V dropped 0 bases and J dropped 3; count of bases not matched to a gene: 7. CDR3 amino acids: CASSQDFTGADYGYTF. The CDR3 bases are TGTGCCAGCAGCCAAGATTTCACAGGGGCAGACTATGGCTACACCTTC.

The chain employs TRBV18 and TRBJ1-1; 8 nucleotides line up with TRBD1. The germline CDR1 and CDR2 sequences are KGHSH and LQKENI. V lost 3 bases to trimming and J lost 11 bases; unmatched junction nucleotides: 8. This CDR3 is 13 amino acids long. CDR3 nucleotides: TGTGCCAGCTCACCCTTGACAGGGGCCGTTGCTTTCTTT. It codes for CASSPLTGAVAFF.

This clonotype was counted between two and nine times. The chain uses TRBV28 and TRBJ1-1; D ambiguous. Germline CDR1 is MDHEN and CDR2 is SYDVKM. CDR3 size: 15 residues. The V and J ends lost 4 bases and 0 bases respectively, with 12 bases between them. CDR3 nucleotide sequence: TGTGCCAGCAGTTCCTCGGGCCCGATGAACACTGAAGCTTTCTTT. Encoded protein: CASSSSGPMNTEAFF.

The chain links TRBV20-1 to TRBJ1-2, with D perhaps TRBD1 (5 bases). Per the germline V gene, CDR1 is DFQATT and CDR2 is SNEGSKA (reference sequence). The CDR3 loop spans 12 amino acids. Trimming took off 3 bases at V and 6 bases at J, with 11 bases between the two ends. The CDR3 bases are TGCAGTGCTAGGGGGGTTATGGATGGCTACACCTTC. This gives the protein CSARGVMDGYTF.

The rearrangement links TRBV4-1 to TRBJ2-7; maybe TRBD1 (6 bases). The germline V and J ends were trimmed by 1 base and 6 bases, with 13 bases remaining between them. This CDR3 region has 14 residues. Germline V lookup: CDR1 MGHRA, CDR2 YSYEKL. The CDR3 is CASSQGTARAEQYF. DNA of the CDR3: TGCGCCAGCAGCCAAGGGACAGCCCGCGCCGAGCAGTACTTC.

This clonotype was counted a few times. The chain is built from TRBV29-1 and TRBJ2-1; D gene unclear. This CDR3 region has 15 residues. The germline V gene has CDR1 SQVTM and CDR2 ANQGSEA. Trimming pared 7 bases from V and 2 bases from J, leaving 18 bases between. Here the CDR3 reads CSADLRESTYNEQFF. For the CDR3, the DNA is TGCAGCGCCGATCTCCGCGAGTCCACCTACAATGAGCAGTTCTTC.

This chain joins TRBV19 and TRBJ2-5; 8 positions match TRBD1. J lost 13 bases, V lost 7 bases, and 20 bases had no gene match. Per the germline V gene, CDR1 is LNHDA and CDR2 is SQIVND (reference sequence). The CDR3 has 15 amino acids. Here the CDR3 DNA reads TGTGCCAGTAAGGGGGGACAGGAATTCTACGAGCACAGGTACTTC. Translation gives CASKGGQEFYEHRYF. Full variable domain (rest looked up from reference TRBV19 and TRBJ2-5): DGGITQSPKYLFRKEGQNVTLSCEQNLNHDAMYWYRQDPGQGLRLIYYSQIVNDFQKGDIAEGYSVSREKKESFPLTVTSAQKNPTAFYLCASKGGQEFYEHRYFGPGTRLLVL.

This chain joins TRBV9 and TRBJ2-2; 9 nucleotides match TRBD1. V shed 7 bases, J shed 6 bases, and the junction held 10 bases outside the gene matches. Looked up from germline, CDR1 is SGDLS and CDR2 is YYNGEE. CDR3 length equals 15 residues. DNA of the CDR3: TGTGCCAGCGACCGGTCGGACAGGGGACCCGGGGAGCTGTTTTTT. It encodes CASDRSDRGPGELFF.

The chain combines TRBV28 with TRBJ2-7; D gene unclear. Germline V gives CDR1 MDHEN, CDR2 SYDVKM. The CDR3 length is 14 residues. V lost 4 bases and J 3 bases, leaving 13 bases between the germline ends. DNA for the CDR3: TGTGCCAGCAGTTCATTCGGCCGGTACTACGAGCAGTACTTC. It encodes CASSSFGRYYEQYF. Looking up the rest from reference TRBV28 and TRBJ2-7 gives the full variable domain: DVKVTQSSRYLVKRTGEKVFLECVQDMDHENMFWYRQDPGLGLRLIYFSYDVKMKEKGDIPEGYSVSREKKERFSLILESASTNQTSMYLCASSSFGRYYEQYFGPGTRLTVT.

This clonotype was picked up many times. This chain joins TRBV28 and TRBJ2-7; 7 nucleotides agree with TRBD1. Germline CDR1 is MDHEN and CDR2 is SYDVKM. The CDR3 covers 17 residues. Trimming took 4 bases from V and 5 from J; bases not matched to a gene: 17. The CDR3 region has the DNA TGTGCCAGCAGTTCGATGGATCTAAGACAGGGTGGAGACGAGCAGTACTTC. This translates into CASSSMDLRQGGDEQYF.

Turning to this clonotype: A read error may be the cause here, since a much bigger clone is one base away. The gene calls are TRBV5-1 and TRBJ2-1; D uncertain. Germline CDR1 SGHRS, CDR2 YFSETQ. V was pared by 0 bases and J by 8 bases, with 15 bases between. There are 15 residues in the CDR3. The CDR3 is CASSLGQVALDEQFF. The CDR3 DNA reads as TGCGCCAGCAGCTTGGGGCAGGTGGCTCTCGATGAGCAGTTCTTC.

V usage is TRBV5-1 and J usage is TRBJ2-7; the match to TRBD1 covers 7 bases. The CDR3 length is 13 residues. Germline trimming cut 4 bases from V and 4 bases from J; bases unmatched to any gene: 5. Germline-derived CDR1 and CDR2 are SGHRS and YFSETQ. The CDR3 DNA reads as TGCGCCAGCAGCCCAGGGGACAGATACGAGCAGTACTTC. This encodes CASSPGDRYEQYF.

Many counts were recorded for this clonotype. The chain combines TRBV7-3 with TRBJ2-3; the D gene is possibly TRBD2 (6 bases). Trimming removed 1 base at V and 0 bases at J, with 8 bases between. The V gene's germline CDR1 is SGHTA and CDR2 FQGTGA. This CDR3 is built from 15 residues. Here the CDR3 DNA reads TGTGCCAGCAGCTTAAAGGCGGGGAGCACAGATACGCAGTATTTT. This encodes CASSLKAGSTDTQYF.

The J gene is TRBJ1-5, the V gene TRBV2; 7 nucleotides align to TRBD1. This CDR3 region has 15 residues. Trimming took 8 bases from V and 0 from J; bases not matched to a gene: 7. Per germline, CDR1 SNHLY and CDR2 FYNNEI. The CDR3 reads CASGRDRNSNQPQHF. As DNA, the CDR3 is TGTGCCAGCGGCCGGGACAGAAATAGCAATCAGCCCCAGCATTTT.

This clonotype turned up a few times. The chain joins TRBV3-1 to TRBJ2-7; D may be TRBD1 (6 bases). The V gene's germline CDR1 is LGHDT and CDR2 YNNKEL (reference sequence). The CDR3 consists of 15 residues. The V gene lost 1 base and the J gene lost 2 bases, with 12 bases spanning the gap. CDR3 sequence reads: CASSQGSRGAYEQYF. CDR3 DNA sequence: TGTGCCAGCAGCCAAGGATCCAGGGGAGCCTACGAGCAGTACTTC.

Points on this clonotype: This may be a read error: a much more frequent sequence differs by one nucleotide. The rearrangement links TRBV27 to TRBJ2-2, with 8 nucleotides matching TRBD1. Germline V gene lookup returns CDR1 MNHEY and CDR2 SMNVEV (reference sequence). The CDR3 has 13 residues. Unmatched junction bases numbered 4, after V lost 6 bases and J lost 7 bases. CDR3 nucleotide sequence: TGTGCCAGCAGCCCCACAGGGGGCGGGGAGCTGTTTTTT. This translates into CASSPTGGGELFF.

The chain has TRBV20-1 and TRBJ1-5; a possible D gene is TRBD1 (5 bases). Germline V gene lookup returns CDR1 DFQATT and CDR2 SNEGSKA (reference sequence). V lost 0 bases and J 4 bases, leaving 16 bases between the germline ends. The CDR3 extends over 16 amino acids. For the CDR3, the DNA is TGCAGTGCTAGAGATCCCCGGGGGACGAGAAATCAGCCCCAGCATTTT. Protein product: CSARDPRGTRNQPQHF.

There are many counts of this clonotype. V usage is TRBV20-1 and J usage is TRBJ2-4; 7 nucleotides align to TRBD1. The CDR3 length is 14 residues. Germline V gene lookup returns CDR1 DFQATT and CDR2 SNEGSKA (reference sequence). The V segment lost 6 bases and the J segment 6 bases; nucleotides outside the gene matches: 11. Here the CDR3 reads CSAARTGQRNIQYF. CDR3 coding DNA: TGCAGTGCCGCAAGGACAGGACAGAGAAACATTCAGTACTTC.

This clonotype was detected a few times. The chain carries TRBV6-2 or TRBV6-3 and TRBJ2-4; a possible D gene is TRBD1 (5 bases). V dropped 2 bases and J dropped 0 bases, with 14 bases sitting between them. CDR1 and CDR2 (germline): MNHEY, SVGEGT. This CDR3 has 17 residues. CDR3 protein: CASSYPRQLKAKNIQYF. CDR3 bases: TGTGCCAGCAGTTACCCGAGACAGTTGAAAGCCAAAAACATTCAGTACTTC.

This clonotype was recorded at least ten times. DNA for the CDR3: TGTGCCAGCAGTCCCGGGACAGGGTTCGGCTACACCTTC. Protein product: CASSPGTGFGYTF. The gene calls are TRBV27 and TRBJ1-2, with TRBD1 matching 9 bases. V shed 5 bases and J 8 bases; nucleotides not matched to a gene: 6. The CDR3 runs 13 residues. CDR1 is MNHEY, CDR2 SMNVEV, per germline (reference sequence).

The chain employs TRBV5-1 and TRBJ2-2; possibly TRBD2 for D (6 bases). The CDR3 totals 16 residues. V lost 0 bases and J 5 bases, leaving 14 bases between the germline ends. Germline V gene lookup returns CDR1 SGHRS and CDR2 YFSETQ. As DNA, the CDR3 is TGCGCCAGCAGCTTGGAGACGGGAGATAGAACCGGGGAGCTGTTTTTT. Translation gives CASSLETGDRTGELFF.

There are many counts of this clonotype. This chain uses TRBV30 with TRBJ2-7, with 8 bases fitting TRBD2. This CDR3 contains 14 residues. Germline V lookup: CDR1 GTSNPN, CDR2 SVGIG (reference sequence). Trimming cost V 3 bases and J 6 bases; bases outside gene matches: 10. The CDR3 nucleotides read TGTGCCTGGAGAACGGGACTAGTGGTTACCGAGCAGTACTTC. Its translation is CAWRTGLVVTEQYF.